Presented here are 20 T cell receptor beta chains from one specimen sequenced in a study of identical twins. TCRdb itself ran the 5' RACE reads through MiXCR, one entry per CDR3 protein. Of just under 650,000 distinct CDR3 sequences in the sample, about 7% were seen once. The same data also contributed to another study, on yellow fever vaccine responses in identical twins.

Source material: PBMCs. These TCRs come from a woman under 30 in good health.

This clonotype was recorded a few times. The rearrangement joins TRBV3-1 to TRBJ2-1; the D is unclear. CDR3 length: 12 amino acids. Trimming pared 1 base from V and 9 bases from J, leaving 7 bases between. Germline V gene data show CDR1 as LGHDT and CDR2 as YNNKEL (reference sequence). CDR3 protein: CASSQVASEQFF. CDR3 coding DNA: TGTGCCAGCAGCCAAGTAGCTTCTGAGCAGTTCTTC.

This clonotype was detected many times. The chain combines TRBV20-1 with TRBJ2-7, with 11 nucleotides matching TRBD2. J lost 3 bases, V lost 3 bases, and 4 bases had no gene match. Germline V CDR1 and CDR2: DFQATT, SNEGSKA (reference sequence). There are 14 residues in the CDR3. For the CDR3, the DNA is TGCAGTGCTAGGGGGACTAGCGGCCGCTACGAGCAGTACTTC. Translated: CSARGTSGRYEQYF.

The J gene is TRBJ1-5, the V gene TRBV19; D is ambiguous. The V end lost 8 bases, the J end lost 0 bases, and 11 bases lay between the germline ends. Germline CDR1 LNHDA, CDR2 SQIVND (reference sequence). The CDR3 runs 14 residues. CDR3 DNA sequence: TGTGCCAGTCATCACGGTGATAGCAATCAGCCCCAGCATTTT. This gives the protein CASHHGDSNQPQHF.

V is TRBV20-1 and J is TRBJ2-5; 9 bases line up with TRBD2. The junction had 7 bases not matched to a gene; V was cut back by 3 bases and J by 5 bases. In germline, CDR1 is DFQATT, CDR2 SNEGSKA (reference sequence). This CDR3 region has 14 residues. The CDR3 DNA is TGCAGTGCTAGCCGCCGGACTAGCGAGGAGACCCAGTACTTC. It specifies CSASRRTSEETQYF.

A few counts support this clonotype. V usage is TRBV20-1 and J usage is TRBJ2-1, with D possibly being TRBD1 or TRBD2 (5 bases each). This CDR3 is built from 13 residues. Trimming took 0 bases from V and 10 from J, leaving 13 bases between them. Germline V gene lookup returns CDR1 DFQATT and CDR2 SNEGSKA (reference sequence). As DNA, the CDR3 is TGCAGTGCTAGAGATATAAGCGGACAAGAGCAGTTCTTC. Protein product: CSARDISGQEQFF.

The chain is built from TRBV20-1 and TRBJ2-6; perhaps TRBD1 as D (5 bases). The ends were cut back, 0 bases at V and 0 bases at J, with 9 bases in the middle. The V gene's germline CDR1 is DFQATT and CDR2 SNEGSKA (reference sequence). The CDR3 consists of 16 residues. CDR3 DNA sequence: TGCAGTGCTAGAGACCGGACACACTCTGGGGCCAACGTCCTGACTTTC. It specifies CSARDRTHSGANVLTF.

This clonotype was observed at least ten times. The V and J genes are TRBV27 and TRBJ2-1; TRBD2 matches 12 bases. CDR3 size: 18 residues. CDR1 and CDR2 (germline): MNHEY, SMNVEV (reference sequence). Trimming at V came to 2 bases and at J to 3 bases, leaving 8 bases not matched to a gene. CDR3 nucleotides: TGTGCCAGCAGTTTACTAGCGGGAGGGACTATTTTCTACAATGAGCAGTTCTTC. Translation: CASSLLAGGTIFYNEQFF.

A few counts support this clonotype. The rearrangement uses TRBV10-3 and TRBJ2-1; 14 bases line up with TRBD2. The CDR3 extends over 17 amino acids. CDR1 and CDR2 (germline): ENHRY, SYGVKD. With 6 bases clipped from V and 2 bases from J, the junction kept 6 bases outside the gene matches. CDR3 bases: TGTGCCATCAGCGCAGGGACTAGCGGGAGTCCCTACAATGAGCAGTTCTTC. Translation gives CAISAGTSGSPYNEQFF.

V gene TRBV5-6 combines with J gene TRBJ2-1, with 8 bases identical to TRBD1. The trim removed 4 bases at V and 15 bases at J, leaving 9 bases unmatched. The CDR3 is 12 residues long. CDR1 and CDR2 from the germline V gene are SGHDT and YYEEEE. The CDR3 spells CASSPKGQGGFF. In nucleotides, the CDR3 is TGTGCCAGCAGCCCAAAAGGACAGGGTGGGTTCTTC.

This clonotype has just a few counts. The genes are TRBV10-3 and TRBJ2-3; 9 bases map to TRBD2. Germline assignment: CDR1 ENHRY and CDR2 SYGVKD. The CDR3 has 16 amino acids. V shed 5 bases, J shed 0 bases, and the junction held 6 bases outside the gene matches. CDR3 residues: CAISPASGTSTDTQYF. The CDR3 bases are TGTGCCATCAGTCCAGCTAGCGGGACTAGCACAGATACGCAGTATTTT.

The chain links TRBV6-1 to TRBJ2-7, with 9 bases identical to TRBD2. The CDR3 is 15 residues long. The germline V gene encodes CDR1 MNHNS and CDR2 SASEGT. Losses at the gene ends were 5 bases for V and 1 base for J; bases not matched to a gene: 6. The CDR3 nucleotides are TGTGCCAGCAGTAAGGGGACTAGCTGGTCCTACGAGCAGTACTTC. Translation: CASSKGTSWSYEQYF.

This clonotype was counted many times. The rearrangement links TRBV9 to TRBJ2-3; TRBD2 matches at 12 bases. Germline V gene lookup returns CDR1 SGDLS and CDR2 YYNGEE. With V trimmed by 3 bases and J by 6 bases, 11 bases remained unmatched. This CDR3 region has 17 residues. CDR3 region: CASSGGASGRAVDTQYF. In DNA form, the CDR3 reads TGTGCCAGCAGCGGGGGAGCTAGCGGGAGGGCCGTGGATACGCAGTATTTT.

This clonotype was seen only a few times. The rearrangement joins TRBV5-1 to TRBJ2-7, with 7 bases that match TRBD2. The CDR3 totals 16 residues. The germline V gene has CDR1 SGHRS and CDR2 YFSETQ. Germline trimming cut 2 bases from V and 2 bases from J; bases unmatched to any gene: 10. The CDR3 sequence is CASSFNPGTTTYEQYF. The CDR3 DNA reads as TGCGCCAGCAGCTTTAACCCCGGGACTACGACCTACGAGCAGTACTTC.

The chain employs TRBV2 and TRBJ1-5; no clear D. This CDR3 comprises 15 residues. Germline values: CDR1 SNHLY, CDR2 FYNNEI. Trimming shortened V by 4 bases and J by 0 bases, and 10 bases separated the two germline ends. Here the CDR3 reads CASSAFGSSNQPQHF. The CDR3 DNA reads TGTGCCAGCAGTGCCTTTGGATCTAGCAATCAGCCCCAGCATTTT.

V usage is TRBV12-3 or TRBV12-4 and J usage is TRBJ1-2, with a possible D match to TRBD1 (5 bases). V lost 7 bases and J 4 bases, leaving 13 bases between the germline ends. The CDR3 spans 13 residues. CDR3 sequence: CASTLGRGYGYTF. CDR3 DNA: TGTGCCAGCACCTTGGGGCGCGGCTATGGCTACACCTTC.

This clonotype was seen more than once but under ten times. V is TRBV12-3 or TRBV12-4 and J is TRBJ1-5; 8 bases match TRBD1. With V trimmed by 6 bases and J by 1 base, 8 bases remained unmatched. This CDR3 spans 16 amino acids. CDR3: CASSRTGFSSNQPQHF. The CDR3, as DNA: TGTGCCAGCAGCCGGACAGGGTTTTCGAGCAATCAGCCCCAGCATTTT.

J is TRBJ2-1 and V is TRBV12-3 or TRBV12-4, with 8 bases fitting TRBD1. CDR3 size: 15 residues. V lost 1 base and J lost 5; bases outside the gene matches: 4. Written as DNA, the CDR3 is TGTGCCAGCAGTTTAGTCCAGGGGGCCCACAATGAGCAGTTCTTC. Its protein product is CASSLVQGAHNEQFF.

Only a few counts were recorded for this clonotype. The chain combines TRBV28 with TRBJ1-2; D uncertain. The CDR3 consists of 15 residues. The V end was cut by 6 bases, the J end by 0 bases, with 14 bases between. Germline V gene data show CDR1 as MDHEN and CDR2 as SYDVKM. The CDR3 here is CASSPMSLANYGYTF. The CDR3, as DNA: TGTGCCAGCAGCCCTATGTCGTTAGCTAACTATGGCTACACCTTC.

The chain combines TRBV4-1 with TRBJ2-1; D gene uncertain. Germline CDR1 and CDR2: MGHRA and YSYEKL. The length of the CDR3 is 16 residues. With 6 bases removed from V and 2 bases from J, the gap between germline ends came to 17 bases. The CDR3 loop is CASRSGGALPYNEQFF. The CDR3 DNA reads TGCGCCAGCAGATCAGGCGGAGCACTACCCTACAATGAGCAGTTCTTC.

This clonotype was counted many times. The chain combines TRBV10-3 with TRBJ2-2; maybe TRBD2 (5 bases). CDR1 ENHRY and CDR2 SYGVKD come from the germline V gene. Trimming removed 2 bases from V and 0 bases from J, with 10 bases in between. The CDR3 covers 16 residues. The CDR3 DNA is TGTGCCATCAGTGAGAAGCGGAGATCGAACACCGGGGAGCTGTTTTTT. Encoded protein: CAISEKRRSNTGELFF.